The clone carrying this T cell receptor beta chain occurred many times. Antigen unknown. Using its own MiXCR run on the RT-PCR reads, TCRdb lists one record per CDR3 protein. The table lists approximately 730,000 distinct CDR3 sequences, about 15% of them singletons. The record originates from a study of response to subunit inactivated influenza vaccine. Overall study results and limits: Each seasonal influenza vaccination, the authors suggested, recruits few new T cells.

The input for sequencing was PBMCs from blood, taken roughly 2 weeks before vaccination. The clonotype comes from a man aged 45 to 65 who received an inactivated influenza vaccine.

The CDR3 sequence: CSVSQGRLSYEQYF. The CDR3 nucleotides are TGCAGCGTTAGTCAGGGGAGATTATCCTACGAGCAGTACTTC. The chain combines TRBV29-1 with TRBJ2-7; D may be TRBD1 (6 bases). The ends were cut back, 5 bases at V and 1 base at J, with 15 bases in the middle. This CDR3 has 14 amino acids. CDR1 is SQVTM and CDR2 is ANQGSEA in the germline V gene.